The clone carrying this T cell receptor beta chain showed up many times. The antigen remains undetermined. This CDR3 is 15 amino acids long. Germline-derived CDR1 and CDR2 are MNHNS and SASEGT. V dropped 3 bases and J dropped 3; count of bases not matched to a gene: 6. These data come from a study of T cells in Graves' hyperthyroidism and ophthalmopathy. General study points: The model's output predicted ophthalmopathy at a median of around 6.9 months prior to onset.

Amplified TCR beta CDR3 regions derived from RNA transcripts. An initial round of RT-PCR targeting the TCR CDR3 relied on the HTBI primer set. TCRdb re-analysed the multiplex PCR reads in MiXCR, keeping a single row per CDR3 protein. Among approximately 690,000 distinct CDR3 sequences listed, roughly 15% were seen once. Enrolled ophthalmopathy patients presented with a Clinical Activity Score of at least 3, a NOSPECS grade of at least 4, and disease duration under 3 months. Cells are PBMCs isolated from more than 8.5 ml of fresh blood. Material for sequencing was blood. The chain employs TRBV6-1 and TRBJ1-2; 8 positions match TRBD1. The receptor was isolated from a woman aged 50 to 60 with Graves' ophthalmopathy. The CDR3 DNA reads TGTGCCAGCAGTGAGACCGGGACAGGATACTATGGCTACACCTTC. It codes for CASSETGTGYYGYTF.